The sequence of this T cell receptor beta chain was determined in a study of beta chain features in type 1 diabetes. Donors contributed one heparinised blood draw apiece, averaging approximately 100 mL. The isolated RNA, all of it, was reverse transcribed, so expressed TCRB transcripts were what got sequenced. Assay: immunoSEQ multiplex PCR; the TCRdb copy retains only in-frame clones and omits some. The sample carries about 900,000 clones, 17% recorded once. In this sample, this clone turned up a few times. Germline V gene sequence: CDR1 SGDLS, CDR2 YYNGEE. The CDR3 has 13 residues. V lost 3 bases, J lost 8 bases, and 12 bases lay in between.

The clonotype was recovered from a woman under 30 in good health. The J gene is TRBJ2-4, the V gene TRBV9; perhaps TRBD2 as D (6 bases). Source material: naive CD4+ T cells from blood. The CDR3, as DNA: TGTGCCAGCAGCGCTCGCGCTAGCGACATTCAGTACTTC. Translating it yields CASSARASDIQYF.